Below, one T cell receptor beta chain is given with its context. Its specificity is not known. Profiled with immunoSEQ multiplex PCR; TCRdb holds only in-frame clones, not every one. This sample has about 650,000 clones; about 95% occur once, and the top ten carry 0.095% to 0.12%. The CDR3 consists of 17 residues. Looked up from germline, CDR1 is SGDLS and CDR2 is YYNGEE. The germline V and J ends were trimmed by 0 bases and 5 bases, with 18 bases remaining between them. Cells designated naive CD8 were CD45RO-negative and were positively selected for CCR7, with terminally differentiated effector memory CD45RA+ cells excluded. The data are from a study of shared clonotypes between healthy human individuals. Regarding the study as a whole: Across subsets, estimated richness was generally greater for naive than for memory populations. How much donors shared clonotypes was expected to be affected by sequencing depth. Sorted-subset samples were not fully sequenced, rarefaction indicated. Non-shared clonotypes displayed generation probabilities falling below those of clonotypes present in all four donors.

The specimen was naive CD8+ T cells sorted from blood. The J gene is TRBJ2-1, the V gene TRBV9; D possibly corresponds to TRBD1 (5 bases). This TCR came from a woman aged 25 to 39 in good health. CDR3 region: CASSVEVWTTPDNEQFF. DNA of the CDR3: TGTGCCAGCAGCGTAGAGGTTTGGACAACCCCCGACAATGAGCAGTTCTTC.